This TCR beta chain was captured in a study of CD8 T cells in Susac syndrome (dated by TCRdb to the late 2010s). The study in broad terms: The study used repertoire sequencing to test whether antigen drove CD8+ T cell activation and differentiation in Susac syndrome. General study outcomes and caveats: The number of individuals in the TCR sequencing and HLA analysis was acknowledged as relatively small.

High-throughput TCR beta sequencing profiled peripheral blood CD8+ and CD4+ T cells from healthy donors, Susac syndrome patients and multiple sclerosis patients. Healthy donors were age- and sex-matched controls. CD8+ TEMRA cells were enriched by FACS, while bulk CD8+ and CD4+ T cells were purified by magnetic negative isolation. Blood was collected in EDTA tubes and processed within 24 hours, with PBMCs isolated through density gradient centrifugation. PBMCs destined for TCR sequencing were cryopreserved in liquid nitrogen and later thawed in a 37 °C water bath. Purity of sorted or isolated CD4+, CD8+ and CD8+ TEMRA cells was at least 90%. The CDR1 and CDR2 encoded by the germline V gene (reference sequence) are SEHNR and FQNEAQ. Trimming accounts for 1 base at V and 1 base at J, while the number of junction bases matched to no gene is 1. From its cysteine to its phenylalanine, the CDR3 spans 17 amino acids. The retained sequence is limited to the CDR3, 51 bases, with the frame set at the first base.

Concerning this clonotype: Its cognate antigen has yet to be identified. It has no much larger one-base neighbor in the sample; base qualities were not kept.

RNA was extracted with the RNeasy kit and roughly 0.45 to 1 ug was reverse transcribed using random hexamers. The immunoSEQ multiplex PCR assay, which covers 54 Vbeta and 13 Jbeta segments, was used to amplify TCR beta CDR3 regions. PCR amplification bias was corrected using a synthetic template baseline for primer optimization and computational correction. Per the original workflow: Reads were annotated to V, D and J genes per IMGT and analyzed with immunoSEQ Analyzer, keeping only productive sequences. To calculate clonality, Shannon entropy was normalized by log2 of the number of productive unique sequences and then subtracted from one. For each patient and control, public and private clones were evaluated among the 100 most prevalent clones. Clones were defined as Susac-specific if absent from the healthy and MS cohorts, from 900 to 1,200 published viral clones and from other ImmuneACCESS disease sequences. TCRdb trimmed the raw reads at Q25, called clones with MiXCR and kept productive beta chains. Entries that share a CDR3 protein sequence are merged under the most common genes and DNA. TCRdb, rather than the study authors, made the V and J calls. The sample table holds roughly 110,000 distinct CDR3 sequences, of which around 90% were seen once. Of the sample, 0.13% to 0.15% falls within the top ten clones.

Sequencing input: CD4+ T cells from PBMCs. The receptor chain draws on TRBV7-9 and TRBJ2-1; 13 central nucleotides agree with TRBD2. The clonotype comes from a human donor in good health. The DNA is as follows: TGTGCCAGCAGCTTAGGGGGACTAGCGGGGTCCTACAATGAGCAGTTCTTC. This sequence encodes CASSLGGLAGSYNEQFF.